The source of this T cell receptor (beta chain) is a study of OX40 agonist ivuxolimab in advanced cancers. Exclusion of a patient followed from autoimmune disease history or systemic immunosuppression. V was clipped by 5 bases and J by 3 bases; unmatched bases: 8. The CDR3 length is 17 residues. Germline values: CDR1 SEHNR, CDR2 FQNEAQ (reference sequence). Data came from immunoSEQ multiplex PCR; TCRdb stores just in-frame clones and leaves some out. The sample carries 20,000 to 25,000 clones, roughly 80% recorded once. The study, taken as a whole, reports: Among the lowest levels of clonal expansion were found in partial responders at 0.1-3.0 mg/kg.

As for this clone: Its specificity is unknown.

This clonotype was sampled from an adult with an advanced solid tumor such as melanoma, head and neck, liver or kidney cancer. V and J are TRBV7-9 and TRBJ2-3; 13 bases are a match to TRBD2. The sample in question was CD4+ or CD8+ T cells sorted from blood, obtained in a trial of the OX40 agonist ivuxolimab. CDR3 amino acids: CASSIRTSGSGTDTQYF. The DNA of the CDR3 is TGTGCCAGCAGCATCAGGACTAGCGGGAGTGGTACAGATACGCAGTATTTT.